A single sample is the source of the 10 T cell receptor beta chains below, sequenced in a study of blood T cell repertoires in COVID-19. Repertoires were generated with immunoSEQ multiplex PCR, while TCRdb's copy carries only in-frame clones and drops some. The sample gives some 200,000 clones, around 81% of which show up once; more than 8.5% is in the top ten. Sequencing was performed on PBMCs or T cells enriched from blood (not recorded which). All receptors come from a woman between 50 and 59 years old with acute COVID-19.

V and J are TRBV18 and TRBJ2-1, with TRBD1 identical over 10 bases. The germline V gene has CDR1 KGHSH and CDR2 LQKENI. The CDR3 has 15 amino acids. V dropped 5 bases and J dropped 2; count of bases not matched to a gene: 3. CDR3 protein: CASSAGQGAYNEQFF. The CDR3 nucleotides are TGTGCCAGCTCAGCAGGACAGGGGGCCTACAATGAGCAGTTCTTC.

The genes are TRBV11-1 and TRBJ2-5; TRBD1 agrees at 11 bases. This CDR3 comprises 14 residues. The germline V gene has CDR1 SGHAT and CDR2 FQDESV (reference sequence). V lost 6 bases to trimming and J lost 3 bases; unmatched junction nucleotides: 3. The CDR3, as DNA: TGTGCCAGCAGTCGGACAGGGGGCGAAGAGACCCAGTACTTC. Its translation: CASSRTGGEETQYF.

This chain joins TRBV19 and TRBJ1-5, with 11 bases aligning to TRBD1. The CDR3 is 18 amino acids. V shed 6 bases and J 0 bases; nucleotides not matched to a gene: 10. Per the germline V gene, CDR1 is LNHDA and CDR2 is SQIVND (reference sequence). The CDR3: CASSPRTGGDSSNQPQHF. The CDR3 DNA is TGTGCCAGTAGCCCACGGACAGGGGGCGACTCTAGCAATCAGCCCCAGCATTTT. Variable domain in full (rest from reference TRBV19 and TRBJ1-5): DGGITQSPKYLFRKEGQNVTLSCEQNLNHDAMYWYRQDPGQGLRLIYYSQIVNDFQKGDIAEGYSVSREKKESFPLTVTSAQKNPTAFYLCASSPRTGGDSSNQPQHFGDGTRLSIL.

The V and J genes are TRBV18 and TRBJ1-4; a weak D match, TRBD1 (5 bases). The CDR3 is 15 amino acids. Trimming took off 3 bases at V and 6 bases at J, with 14 bases between the two ends. Germline-derived CDR1 and CDR2 are KGHSH and LQKENI. CDR3 DNA sequence: TGTGCCAGCTCACCGACCGCGGGGCGGCATGAAAAACTGTTTTTT. Amino acids: CASSPTAGRHEKLFF. The full variable domain, in which reference TRBV18 and TRBJ1-4 provide the parts outside the CDR3, is NAGVMQNPRHLVRRRGQEARLRCSPMKGHSHVYWYRQLPEEGLKFMVYLQKENIIDESGMPKERFSAEFPKEGPSILRIQQVVRGDSAAYFCASSPTAGRHEKLFFGSGTQLSVL.

The rearrangement joins TRBV3-1 (or the pseudogene TRBV3-2) to TRBJ2-5, with a tentative D call TRBD2 (6 bases). Germline CDR1 LGHDT, CDR2 YNNKEL (reference sequence). The V end was cut by 4 bases, the J end by 1 base, with 16 bases between. CDR3 length equals 16 residues. The CDR3 spells CASSLRGAAGQETQYF. As DNA, the CDR3 is TGTGCCAGCAGCCTGCGGGGAGCCGCGGGCCAAGAGACCCAGTACTTC.

A few counts support this clone. The rearrangement links TRBV27 to TRBJ1-2, with D perhaps matching TRBD1 (6 bases). V was trimmed by 2 bases and J by 8 bases, leaving 18 bases between them. CDR1 and CDR2 from the germline V gene are MNHEY and SMNVEV (reference sequence). This CDR3 has 15 amino acids. In DNA form, the CDR3 reads TGTGCCAGCAGTTTAGGGACAAGGGGGTTAGGCGGCTACACCTTC. Translated, it gives CASSLGTRGLGGYTF.

The chain links TRBV28 to TRBJ1-1; no clear D. Between the trimmed V and J ends, which lost 2 bases and 6 bases, there was a span of 4 bases. The CDR3 loop spans 11 amino acids. Germline V gene sequence: CDR1 MDHEN, CDR2 SYDVKM. The CDR3 loop is CASSLISEAFF. DNA for the CDR3: TGTGCCAGCAGTTTAATATCTGAAGCTTTCTTT.

V and J are TRBV11-2 and TRBJ2-5; no firm D call. Trimming removed 0 bases at V and 9 bases at J, with 5 bases between. This CDR3 has 11 amino acids. Per germline, CDR1 SGHAT and CDR2 FQNNGV. The CDR3 DNA reads TGTGCCAGCAGCTTAGATGCAGCCCAGTACTTC. Protein sequence: CASSLDAAQYF. Complete variable domain (other parts from reference TRBV11-2 and TRBJ2-5): EAGVAQSPRYKIIEKRQSVAFWCNPISGHATLYWYQQILGQGPKLLIQFQNNGVVDDSQLPKDRFSAERLKGVDSTLKIQPAKLEDSAVYLCASSLDAAQYFGPGTRLLVL.

The table lists this clone with a few counts. The chain links TRBV18 to TRBJ1-1; the D gene is possibly TRBD1 (5 bases). Germline-derived CDR1 and CDR2 are KGHSH and LQKENI. The V and J ends lost 4 bases and 1 base respectively, with 16 bases between them. There are 16 residues in the CDR3. The CDR3 bases are TGTGCCAGCTCACTAGCCTTATTGCAGGGGAACACTGAAGCTTTCTTT. This translates into CASSLALLQGNTEAFF.

The chain uses TRBV25-1 and TRBJ2-2; TRBD2 aligns across 7 bases. Germline CDR1 is MGHDK and CDR2 is SYGVNS. CDR3 length: 14 amino acids. The V segment lost 0 bases and the J segment 7 bases; nucleotides outside the gene matches: 2. The CDR3 here is CASSEYGRNGELFF. Written as DNA, the CDR3 is TGTGCCAGCAGTGAATACGGGAGGAACGGGGAGCTGTTTTTT.